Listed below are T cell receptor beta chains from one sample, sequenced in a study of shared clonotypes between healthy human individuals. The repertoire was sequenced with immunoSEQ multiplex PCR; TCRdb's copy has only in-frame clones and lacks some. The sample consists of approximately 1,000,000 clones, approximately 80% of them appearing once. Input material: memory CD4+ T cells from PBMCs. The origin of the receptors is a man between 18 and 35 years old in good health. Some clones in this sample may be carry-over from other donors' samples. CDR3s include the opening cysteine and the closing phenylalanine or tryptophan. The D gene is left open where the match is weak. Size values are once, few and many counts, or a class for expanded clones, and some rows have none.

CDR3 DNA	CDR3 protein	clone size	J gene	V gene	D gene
TGTGCCAGCACCCAGAGGGACAGGGGGTCCGAGCAGTACTTC	CASTQRDRGSEQYF	many	TRBJ2-7	TRBV11-1	TRBD1
TGTGCCAGCAAAGAGGGCCGAGCGGGAACAGATACGCAGTATTTT	CASKEGRAGTDTQYF	-	TRBJ2-3	TRBV25-1	TRBD2
TGTGCCAGCAGCCGATTCCTAGGGGGACCCTACAATGAGCAGTTCTTC	CASSRFLGGPYNEQFF	-	TRBJ2-1	TRBV7-9	-
TGTGCCAGCAGCTTACTGCTAACGAACACCGGGGAGCTGTTTTTT	CASSLLLTNTGELFF	-	TRBJ2-2	TRBV7-3	-
TGTGCCAGCAGCCAAGAGTCCGTGGGACAGGGTCTCTACACCTTC	CASSQESVGQGLYTF	-	TRBJ1-2	TRBV14	TRBD1
TGTGCCAGCAGTTTATATCGCAGGGGGCGCGGAAACCTCTACGAGCAGTACTTC	CASSLYRRGRGNLYEQYF	-	TRBJ2-7	TRBV27	TRBD1
TGTGCTAGTGGTCCACGAGATCTGTACAATGAGCAGTTCTTC	CASGPRDLYNEQFF	once	TRBJ2-1	TRBV12-5	-
TGTGCCAGCAGCTTGGATCAAAAGCCCCAGCATTTT	CASSLDQKPQHF	few	TRBJ1-5	TRBV7-3	-
TGTGCCAGCAGCCCCGAACCTTCGGGTACTGAAGCTTTCTTT	CASSPEPSGTEAFF	-	TRBJ1-1	TRBV9	-
TGCACCAGCAGCCAAGATGGACGCGGGATCGTACCTGGCACAGATACGCAGTATTTT	CTSSQDGRGIVPGTDTQYF	-	TRBJ2-3	TRBV1	-
TGTGCCAGCAGTGATTGGACTAGCTCTAGTGAGCAGTTCTTC	CASSDWTSSSEQFF	many	TRBJ2-1	TRBV2	TRBD2
TGCGCCAGCAGCCCCGACAGAAACTATGGCTACACCTTC	CASSPDRNYGYTF	-	TRBJ1-2	TRBV5-1	-
TGTGCCAGCAGCTTAGACAGGGAGGTGGCAGATACGCAGTATTTT	CASSLDREVADTQYF	-	TRBJ2-3	TRBV7-9	-